This T cell receptor beta chain appears in the sequencing data of a study of OX40 agonist ivuxolimab in advanced cancers. Study overall: Patients achieving partial responses numbered three: one hepatocellular carcinoma case and two cutaneous melanoma cases. General study results and limits: Dosing at 0.1 to 3.0 mg/kg was accompanied by clonal expansion of CD4+ and CD8+ blood T cells by week 6. On average, CD8+ T cells showed a greater number of expanded clones than CD4+.

V was shortened by 0 bases and J by 5 bases, with 13 bases between the two germline ends. Per the germline V gene, CDR1 is SQVTM and CDR2 is ANQGSEA. The CDR3 spans 15 residues. A remark on this clone: Antigen specificity is unknown.

Sequencing was performed with immunoSEQ multiplex PCR; in TCRdb, only in-frame clones are kept and a portion is missing. The top ten clones hold about 2% of a sample with about 61,000 clones, 80% to 90% of them seen once. V gene TRBV29-1 combines with J gene TRBJ2-2; the D gene is possibly TRBD1 (5 bases). The material was CD4+ or CD8+ T cells sorted from blood, obtained in a trial of the OX40 agonist ivuxolimab. The TCR comes from an adult with an advanced solid tumor such as melanoma, head and neck, liver or kidney cancer. CDR3 DNA: TGCAGCGTTGAAGATGGGCAGGGAAAGACCGGGGAGCTGTTTTTT. Its translation is CSVEDGQGKTGELFF.